This T cell receptor (beta chain) was observed in a study of blood T cell repertoires in COVID-19. Study details: Whether acute or convalescent, the COVID-19 samples came from the United States, Italy and Spain. PBMCs, B-cell-depleted T cells, or T cells provided the cDNA or gDNA that made up the material.

The germline V and J ends were trimmed by 4 bases and 5 bases, with 15 bases remaining between them. The CDR3 sequence is 14 residues long. The germline gives CDR1 LGHDT, CDR2 YNNKEL (reference sequence). Original handling: From reference gene primer amplification, estimates of nucleated cell counts were derived. Produced via immunoSEQ multiplex PCR; TCRdb's table is partial and in-frame only. V and J calls and clone size are those listed in that table; D and trimming were worked out from the DNA. The profile shows a few hundred thousand clones, just under 85% of them singletons. All enrollees were roughly 18 to 89 years old and from 20 to 30 US areas. This clone was seen more than once but under ten times.

The V and J genes are TRBV3-1 (or the pseudogene TRBV3-2) and TRBJ2-7; D perhaps matches TRBD1 (5 bases). This receptor was obtained from a woman between 40 and 55 years old with acute COVID-19. Sequenced input: PBMCs or T cells enriched from blood (not recorded which). The CDR3 loop is CASSPVGAAHEQYF. The DNA for the CDR3 is TGTGCCAGCAGCCCCGTTGGGGCGGCCCACGAGCAGTACTTC.